This T cell receptor (beta chain) derives from a study of blood T cell repertoires in COVID-19. Repertoires were generated with immunoSEQ multiplex PCR, while TCRdb's copy carries only in-frame clones and drops some. The data contain roughly 120,000 clones, 75% to 90% of them singletons. Germline-derived CDR1 and CDR2 are PRHDT and FYEKMQ (reference sequence). V lost 4 bases and J lost 5; bases outside the gene matches: 8. This CDR3 is 15 amino acids long. The genes are TRBV13 and TRBJ2-3; 8 bases match TRBD2. The sequencing input was peripheral blood. The receptor was isolated from a man in his 70s with acute or convalescent COVID-19. Written as DNA, the CDR3 is TGTGCCAGCAGCTCCCTGGGCCGGGGGGGAGATACGCAGTATTTT. It yields the protein CASSSLGRGGDTQYF.